A selection of T cell receptor beta chains follows, all from one sample in a study of control samples from healthy donors and cancer patients. TCRdb's table, derived via immunoSEQ multiplex PCR, lists solely in-frame clones and lacks some. The table has 120,000 to 150,000 clones, less than 95% seen once. The sequenced sample consisted of blood. Source of these receptors: a man aged 18 to 29 in good health. Each CDR3 is given with its conserved first and last residue. A D gene is named only where the DNA matches it firmly. A clone size is listed for some rows: how often the clone was seen (once, few, many), or a class if it is expanded.

.	.	TRBV7-3	TRBJ2-2	CASSLSGTRANTGELFF	TGTGCCAGCAGCTTAAGCGGTACCAGAGCGAACACCGGGGAGCTGTTTTTT
.	few	TRBV28	TRBJ2-5	CASSFHGTQYF	TGTGCCAGCAGTTTTCACGGGACCCAGTACTTC
.	.	TRBV6-6	TRBJ1-5	CASSSQDQPQHF	TGTGCCAGCAGTTCCCAAGATCAGCCCCAGCATTTT
TRBD1	.	TRBV11-3	TRBJ1-1	CASSLDPRGPTEAFF	TGTGCCAGCAGCTTAGATCCAAGGGGGCCCACTGAAGCTTTCTTT
TRBD1	.	TRBV6-4	TRBJ2-7	CASSDLPGTGLYEQYF	TGTGCCAGCAGTGACCTACCCGGGACAGGTCTCTACGAGCAGTACTTC
TRBD2	.	TRBV3-1/TRBV3-2	TRBJ2-5	CASSPSGGPQETQYF	TGTGCCAGCAGCCCTAGCGGGGGCCCTCAAGAGACCCAGTACTTC
TRBD2	.	TRBV7-2	TRBJ2-5	CASSEGTSVKTQYF	TGTGCCAGCAGCGAAGGGACTAGCGTAAAGACCCAGTACTTC
.	.	TRBV5-5	TRBJ2-7	CASSRRGAHEQYF	TGTGCCAGCAGCCGCCGGGGGGCTCACGAGCAGTACTTC
.	.	TRBV6-7	TRBJ1-2	CASSMPPWGGGSYTF	TGTGCCAGCAGTATGCCTCCTTGGGGCGGCGGCTCTTACACCTTC
TRBD1	few	TRBV5-1	TRBJ1-2	CASSLPGGTGGNYGYTF	TGCGCCAGCAGCCTCCCCGGCGGGACAGGGGGTAACTATGGCTACACCTTC
.	.	TRBV6-1	TRBJ1-4	CASSEWAQVLQKLFF	TGTGCCAGCAGTGAATGGGCACAGGTCCTCCAAAAACTGTTTTTT
.	.	TRBV24-1	TRBJ1-3	CATKDWVVKGSGNTIYF	TGTGCCACCAAAGATTGGGTAGTGAAAGGGTCTGGAAACACCATATATTTT
.	.	TRBV10-2	TRBJ1-6	CASSEGGNSPLHF	TGCGCCAGCAGTGAGGGGGGTAATTCACCCCTCCACTTT
.	.	TRBV7-8	TRBJ1-2	CASSFPGNYGYTF	TGTGCCAGCAGCTTCCCGGGTAACTATGGCTACACCTTC
.	.	TRBV19	TRBJ1-5	CASSIGRSGNQPQHF	TGTGCCAGTAGTATAGGTAGGTCCGGCAATCAGCCCCAGCATTTT
TRBD1	.	TRBV3-1/TRBV3-2	TRBJ1-3	CASSATGFSGNTIYF	TGTGCCAGCAGCGCGACAGGGTTTTCTGGAAACACCATATATTTT
.	.	TRBV10-1	TRBJ1-1	CATTDRVGNTEAFF	TGCGCCACGACAGATCGGGTTGGGAACACTGAAGCTTTCTTT
.	.	TRBV24-1	TRBJ1-1	CATSDMKGREAFF	TGTGCCACCAGTGATATGAAAGGGCGTGAAGCTTTCTTT
.	.	TRBV19	TRBJ1-1	CASSQRHYTEAFF	TGTGCCAGTAGTCAAAGACATTACACTGAAGCTTTCTTT
.	.	TRBV19	TRBJ1-6	CASSSNQGPNSPLHF	TGTGCCAGTAGTTCGAATCAGGGGCCAAATTCACCCCTCCACTTT
.	.	TRBV5-5	TRBJ2-2	CASSLGTSGSLTGELFF	TGTGCCAGCAGCTTGGGTACATCAGGGTCCTTGACCGGGGAGCTGTTTTTT
.	.	TRBV7-6	TRBJ2-3	CASSLAQGRGDTQYF	TGTGCCAGCAGCTTAGCCCAGGGACGGGGTGATACGCAGTATTTT
.	few	TRBV10-3	TRBJ1-1	CAISESTRTGMNTEAFF	TGTGCCATCAGTGAGTCGACTAGAACAGGGATGAACACTGAAGCTTTCTTT
.	.	TRBV28	TRBJ2-7	CASSLAYRISYEQYF	TGTGCCAGCAGTCTAGCCTACAGGATATCCTACGAGCAGTACTTC
.	.	TRBV6-1	TRBJ1-6	CASSEPLGTGDSPLHF	TGTGCCAGCAGTGAACCCCTCGGGACCGGGGATTCACCCCTCCACTTT